This T cell receptor (beta chain) was sequenced in a study of blood T cell repertoires in COVID-19 (dated by TCRdb to the early 2020s). Background for the entire study: Samples covering the acute and convalescent phases of COVID-19 were provided by collaborators in the United States, Italy and Spain. The material from the prospective study consisted of cDNA or gDNA derived from T cells, B-cell-depleted T cells, or PBMCs. Deeply sampled blood TCRbeta repertoires from subjects exposed to, actively infected with, or recovered from COVID-19 were included in the dataset. A freely available public database, intended as a resource for researchers studying the immune response to SARS-CoV-2, is where the repertoires were released. Samples came from the ongoing ImmuneRACE study (first 160 participants) plus 1,254 subjects from 6 global collaborators. Nearly every sample came with metadata listing a de-identified subject ID, COVID-19 status, age in years and sex. HLA class I and class II types, where available, came from metadata supplied by the sample provider rather than from assay-based typing.

Each collaborating institution followed its own protocols to collect whole blood in K2EDTA tubes. For TCRbeta analysis, collaborator samples were shipped as frozen whole blood, as isolated PBMCs, or as DNA extracted from either sample type. General conclusions and limits of the study: How much clinical and demographic metadata was included differed by source and by participant, and the metadata was provided uncurated.

In regard to this clone: What antigen it recognizes has not been identified. Within one base of it there is no much larger clone, and no base qualities were kept.

TCRbeta CDR3 regions were amplified from genomic DNA using the immunoSEQ Assay, a bias-controlled multiplex PCR. The study's processing was this. Nucleated cell counts per sample were estimated from amplification of reference gene primers within the assay. Sequence reads were collapsed and filtered to measure the absolute abundance of every unique TCRbeta CDR3 rearrangement. For each sample, productive Simpson clonality was calculated as the square root of Simpson's diversity index over productive rearrangements. TCRdb carries this immuneACCESS record with in-frame sequences only. Its versions omit some clonotypes, under half of them owing to an unresolved V gene in the studies checked, with the rest unexplained. D and trimming were read from the DNA, whereas the V and J calls and clone size are those reported in that table. For this sample the table gives tens of thousands of clones, of which 80% to 95% were detected only once. About 3.4% of the sample rests with the top ten.

Material: peripheral blood. This TCR came from a man in his fifties or sixties with acute or convalescent COVID-19.

This receptor has the CDR3 CARARGIYNSPLHF. The DNA sequence is given as TGTGCCAGGGCGCGGGGGATCTATAATTCACCCCTCCACTTT. The rearrangement combines TRBV7-9 with TRBJ1-6, and TRBD1 may be the D gene, going by 5 matching bases. The CDR3 has 14 amino acids, counting the end cysteine and phenylalanine. Of all the DNA, just the CDR3 is kept, 42 bases in frame from base 1. Reading the germline V gene (reference sequence) gives CDR1 SEHNR and CDR2 FQNEAQ. V sheds 9 bases and J sheds 3 bases, leaving 12 bases between their ends.